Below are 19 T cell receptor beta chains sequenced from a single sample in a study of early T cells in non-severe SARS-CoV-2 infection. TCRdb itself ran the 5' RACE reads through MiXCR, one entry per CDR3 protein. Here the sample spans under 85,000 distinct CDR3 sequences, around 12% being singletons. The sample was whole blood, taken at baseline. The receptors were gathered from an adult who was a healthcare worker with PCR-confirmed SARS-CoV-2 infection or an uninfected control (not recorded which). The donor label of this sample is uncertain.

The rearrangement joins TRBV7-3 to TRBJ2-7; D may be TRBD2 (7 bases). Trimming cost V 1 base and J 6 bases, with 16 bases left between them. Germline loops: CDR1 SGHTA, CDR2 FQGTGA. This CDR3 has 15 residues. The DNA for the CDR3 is TGTGCCAGCAGCTTAATGTCCAGGGGACTATCCGAGCAGTACTTC. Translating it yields CASSLMSRGLSEQYF.

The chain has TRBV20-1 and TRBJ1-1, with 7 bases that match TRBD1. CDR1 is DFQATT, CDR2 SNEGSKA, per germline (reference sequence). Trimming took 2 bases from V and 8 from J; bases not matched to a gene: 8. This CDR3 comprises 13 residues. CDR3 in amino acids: CSARWPGGREAFF. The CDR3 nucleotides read TGCAGTGCTAGATGGCCAGGGGGTCGGGAAGCTTTCTTT.

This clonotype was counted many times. CDR3 amino acids: CSVITGTANSPLHF. The CDR3 DNA reads as TGCAGCGTCATTACAGGGACCGCTAATTCACCCCTCCACTTT. The chain uses TRBV29-1 and TRBJ1-6, with D tentatively TRBD1 (6 bases). This CDR3 comprises 14 residues. Looked up from germline, CDR1 is SQVTM and CDR2 is ANQGSEA. V lost 6 bases to trimming and J lost 6 bases, with 15 bases between them.

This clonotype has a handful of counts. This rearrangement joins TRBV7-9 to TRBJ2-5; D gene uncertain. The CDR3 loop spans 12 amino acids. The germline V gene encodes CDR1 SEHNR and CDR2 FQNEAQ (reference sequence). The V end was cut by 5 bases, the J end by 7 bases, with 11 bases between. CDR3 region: CASSRVEGTQYF. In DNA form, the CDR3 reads TGTGCCAGCAGCCGTGTTGAAGGGACCCAGTACTTC.

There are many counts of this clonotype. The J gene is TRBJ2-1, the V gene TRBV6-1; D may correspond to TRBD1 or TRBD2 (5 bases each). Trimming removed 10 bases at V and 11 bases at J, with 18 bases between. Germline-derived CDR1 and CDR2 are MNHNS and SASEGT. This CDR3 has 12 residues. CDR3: CATKRGEHQQFF. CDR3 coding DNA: TGTGCCACCAAGAGGGGTGAGCATCAGCAGTTCTTC.

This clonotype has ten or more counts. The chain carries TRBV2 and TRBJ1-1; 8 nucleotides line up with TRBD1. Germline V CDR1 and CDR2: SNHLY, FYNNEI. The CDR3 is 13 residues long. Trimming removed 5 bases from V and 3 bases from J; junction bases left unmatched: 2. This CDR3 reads CASSKDRDTEAFF. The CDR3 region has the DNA TGTGCCAGCAGTAAGGACAGGGACACTGAAGCTTTCTTT.

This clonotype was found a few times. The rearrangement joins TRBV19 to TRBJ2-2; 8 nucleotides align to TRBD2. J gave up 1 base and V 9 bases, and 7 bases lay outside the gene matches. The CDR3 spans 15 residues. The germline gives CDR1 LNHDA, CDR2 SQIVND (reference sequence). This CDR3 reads CASRTSGQNTGELFF. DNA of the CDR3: TGTGCCAGCCGTACTAGCGGCCAGAACACCGGGGAGCTGTTTTTT.

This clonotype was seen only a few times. The CDR3 DNA reads as TGTGCCAGCAGCCAAGATGGGGGGGATGGAAACATTCAGTACTTC. It encodes CASSQDGGDGNIQYF. This chain links TRBV4-2 with TRBJ2-4, with 7 bases fitting TRBD2. Trimming cost V 0 bases and J 6 bases; bases outside gene matches: 5. Germline V gene data show CDR1 as LGHNA and CDR2 as YNFKEQ. The CDR3 is 15 residues long.

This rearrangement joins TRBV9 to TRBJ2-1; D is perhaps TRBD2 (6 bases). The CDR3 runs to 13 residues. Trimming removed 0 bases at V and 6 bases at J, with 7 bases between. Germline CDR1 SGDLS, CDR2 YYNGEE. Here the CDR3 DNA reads TGTGCCAGCAGCGTAGGGCGGGGCAATGAGCAGTTCTTC. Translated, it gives CASSVGRGNEQFF.

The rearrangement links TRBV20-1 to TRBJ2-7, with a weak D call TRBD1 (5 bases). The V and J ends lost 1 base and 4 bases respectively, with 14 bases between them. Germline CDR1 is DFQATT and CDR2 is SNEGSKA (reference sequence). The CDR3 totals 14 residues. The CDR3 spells CSARGGYPSYEQYF. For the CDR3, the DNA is TGCAGTGCTAGAGGGGGCTATCCCTCATACGAGCAGTACTTC.

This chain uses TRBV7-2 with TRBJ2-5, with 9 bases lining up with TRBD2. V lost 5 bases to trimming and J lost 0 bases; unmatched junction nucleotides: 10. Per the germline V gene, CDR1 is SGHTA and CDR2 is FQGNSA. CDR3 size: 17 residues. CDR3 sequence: CASSLGRTSGYQETQYF. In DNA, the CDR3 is TGTGCCAGCAGCCTTGGCCGTACTAGCGGGTACCAAGAGACCCAGTACTTC.

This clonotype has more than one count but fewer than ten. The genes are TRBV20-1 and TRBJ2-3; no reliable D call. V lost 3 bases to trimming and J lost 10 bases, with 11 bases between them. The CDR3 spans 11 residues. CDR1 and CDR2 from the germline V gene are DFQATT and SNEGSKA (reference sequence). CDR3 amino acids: CSASGPFAQYF. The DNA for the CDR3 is TGCAGTGCTAGTGGGCCGTTTGCGCAGTATTTT.

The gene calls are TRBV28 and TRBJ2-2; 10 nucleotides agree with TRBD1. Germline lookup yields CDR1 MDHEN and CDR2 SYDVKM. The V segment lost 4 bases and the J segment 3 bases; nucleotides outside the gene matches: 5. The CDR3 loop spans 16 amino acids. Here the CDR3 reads CASSSSGTGDTGELFF. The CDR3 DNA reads TGTGCCAGCAGTTCATCCGGGACAGGGGACACCGGGGAGCTGTTTTTT.

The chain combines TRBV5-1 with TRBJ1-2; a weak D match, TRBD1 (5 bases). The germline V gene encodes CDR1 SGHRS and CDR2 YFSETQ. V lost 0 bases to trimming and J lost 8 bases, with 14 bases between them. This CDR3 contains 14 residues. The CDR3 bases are TGCGCCAGCAGCTTGGACAGATCGAGGGGAGGCTACACCTTC. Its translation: CASSLDRSRGGYTF.

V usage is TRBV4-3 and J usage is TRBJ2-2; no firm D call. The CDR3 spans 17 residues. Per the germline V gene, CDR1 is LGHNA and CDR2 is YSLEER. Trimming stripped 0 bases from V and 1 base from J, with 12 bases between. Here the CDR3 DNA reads TGCGCCAGCAGCCAAGATTCACTACCCCAGAACACCGGGGAGCTGTTTTTT. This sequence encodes CASSQDSLPQNTGELFF.

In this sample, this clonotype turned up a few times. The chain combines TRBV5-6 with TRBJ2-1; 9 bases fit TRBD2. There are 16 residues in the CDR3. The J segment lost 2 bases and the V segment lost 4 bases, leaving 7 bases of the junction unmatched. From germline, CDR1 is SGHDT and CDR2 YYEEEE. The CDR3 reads CASSPTGGGAYNEQFF. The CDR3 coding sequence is TGTGCCAGCAGCCCAACGGGCGGGGGGGCCTACAATGAGCAGTTCTTC.

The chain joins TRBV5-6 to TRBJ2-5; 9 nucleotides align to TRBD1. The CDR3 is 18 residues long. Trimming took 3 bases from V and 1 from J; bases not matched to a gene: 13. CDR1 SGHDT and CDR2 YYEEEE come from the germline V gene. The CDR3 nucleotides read TGTGCCAGCAGCTCAGCGGGACAGGGCGGCGGGAGCCAAGAGACCCAGTACTTC. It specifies CASSSAGQGGGSQETQYF.

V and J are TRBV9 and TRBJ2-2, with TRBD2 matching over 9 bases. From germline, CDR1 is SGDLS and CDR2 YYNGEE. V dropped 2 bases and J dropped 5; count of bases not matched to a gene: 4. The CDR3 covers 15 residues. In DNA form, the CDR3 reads TGTGCCAGCAGCGTTAGCGGGGGATATACCGGGGAGCTGTTTTTT. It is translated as CASSVSGGYTGELFF.

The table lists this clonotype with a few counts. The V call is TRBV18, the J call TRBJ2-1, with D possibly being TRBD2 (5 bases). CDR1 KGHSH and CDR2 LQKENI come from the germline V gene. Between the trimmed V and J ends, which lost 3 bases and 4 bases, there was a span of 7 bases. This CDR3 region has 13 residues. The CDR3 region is CASSPRGYNEQFF. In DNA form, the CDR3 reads TGTGCCAGCTCACCGAGAGGGTACAATGAGCAGTTCTTC.